One and the same sample provided the 14 T cell receptor beta chains below, sequenced in a study of T cells expressing NK-cell markers. TCRdb reprocessed the 5' RACE reads; each CDR3 protein has one entry and no DNA is given. Its listing shows 30,000 or so distinct CDR3 sequences. Sample: blood T cells: a sorted CD56 or NKG2C T cell subset, CD4+ or CD8+ T cells, or bulk PBMC T cells (not recorded which). The source of these receptors is a woman aged 18 to 75 in good health.

J is TRBJ1-5 and V is TRBV7-6; TCRdb's D call, TRBD1, is unchecked because there is no DNA. Germline V gene sequence: CDR1 SGHVS, CDR2 FNYEAQ. This CDR3 contains 18 residues. This chain's CDR3 is CASSLEAGAGYSNQPQHF.

V is TRBV7-9 and J is TRBJ2-2; the TCRdb call, TRBD2, lacks DNA for checking. CDR3 size: 16 residues. CDR1 is SEHNR, CDR2 FQNEAQ, per germline (reference sequence). The CDR3: CASSETSGRNTGELFF.

This rearrangement joins TRBV7-9 to TRBJ2-1; the TRBD2 assignment by TCRdb is unverifiable without DNA. From germline, CDR1 is SEHNR and CDR2 FQNEAQ (reference sequence). This CDR3 is built from 16 residues. CDR3 protein: CASSLIAGASYNEQFF. The whole variable domain, filled in from reference TRBV7-9 and TRBJ2-1, reads DTGVSQNPRHKITKRGQNVTFRCDPISEHNRLYWYRQTLGQGPEFLTYFQNEAQLEKSRLLSDRFSAERPKGSFSTLEIQRTEQGDSAMYLCASSLIAGASYNEQFFGPGTRLTVL.

The chain employs TRBV9 and TRBJ2-3; TCRdb outputs TRBD2, but without DNA this stays unchecked. CDR3 length: 17 amino acids. CDR1 and CDR2 (germline): SGDLS, YYNGEE. CDR3 region: CASSVHLAGGPSDTQYF.

The rearrangement uses TRBV7-2 and TRBJ2-7. The CDR3 has 14 amino acids. The germline gives CDR1 SGHTA, CDR2 FQGNSA. The CDR3 sequence: CASSPSTEPNEQYF.

The chain couples TRBV6-5 to TRBJ1-1. Per germline, CDR1 MNHEY and CDR2 SVGAGI. The CDR3 covers 15 residues. This chain's CDR3 is CASSQSRRGDTEAFF.

The chain is built from TRBV7-8 and TRBJ2-5; TCRdb outputs TRBD1, but without DNA this stays unchecked. The CDR3 has 15 amino acids. Germline CDR1 SGHVS, CDR2 FQNEAQ. The CDR3 sequence is CASSLEGAYQETQYF.

The V and J genes are TRBV12-3 or TRBV12-4 and TRBJ1-1; the TRBD1 assignment by TCRdb is unverifiable without DNA. CDR3 length: 15 residues. CDR3 protein: CASSFPGQANTEAFF.

The chain uses TRBV20-1 and TRBJ1-2; TCRdb selects TRBD1, and the lack of DNA leaves this call unchecked. CDR1 is DFQATT and CDR2 is SNEGSKA in the germline V gene (reference sequence). This CDR3 has 14 amino acids. CDR3: CSASRDRANYGYTF.

V usage is TRBV2 and J usage is TRBJ2-3; TCRdb calls TRBD2, which cannot be checked without DNA. The germline V gene encodes CDR1 SNHLY and CDR2 FYNNEI. CDR3 length: 16 residues. The CDR3 protein is CASSQTSGGLTDTQYF. Drawing the rest from reference TRBV2 and TRBJ2-3, the complete variable domain is EPEVTQTPSHQVTQMGQEVILRCVPISNHLYFYWYRQILGQKVEFLVSFYNNEISEKSEIFDDQFSVERPDGSNFTLKIRSTKLEDSAMYFCASSQTSGGLTDTQYFGPGTRLTVL.

The rearrangement links TRBV7-8 to TRBJ2-3. CDR1 is SGHVS and CDR2 is FQNEAQ in the germline V gene. This CDR3 has 16 amino acids. Here the CDR3 reads CASSSITSSSTDTQYF.

The chain employs TRBV15 and TRBJ2-7; there is no DNA to check the TCRdb D call of TRBD1. This CDR3 contains 14 residues. CDR1 and CDR2 from the germline V gene are LNHNV and YYDKDF (reference sequence). CDR3 sequence: CATSKGTGTYEQYF.

The chain couples TRBV18 to TRBJ1-2; TCRdb returns TRBD1, unconfirmable since there is no DNA. Germline values: CDR1 KGHSH, CDR2 LQKENI. The CDR3 spans 14 residues. CDR3 protein: CASSPGTGGDGYTF. Together with reference TRBV18 and TRBJ1-2, the CDR3 gives the full variable domain: NAGVMQNPRHLVRRRGQEARLRCSPMKGHSHVYWYRQLPEEGLKFMVYLQKENIIDESGMPKERFSAEFPKEGPSILRIQQVVRGDSAAYFCASSPGTGGDGYTFGSGTRLTVV.

This chain joins TRBV9 and TRBJ2-7. Germline CDR1 reads SGDLS; CDR2 reads YYNGEE. CDR3 length equals 14 residues. CDR3 loop: CASSVDGLSYEQYF.